The present entry profiles one T cell receptor beta chain with its context. Antigen specificity is unknown. The entry originates in a study of naive and memory T cell subsets. The CDR3 totals 16 residues. Germline V gene sequence: CDR1 LGHDT, CDR2 YNNKEL (reference sequence). J gave up 5 bases and V 3 bases, and 9 bases lay outside the gene matches. Broader study findings: In naive cells, over 85% of TCR sequences were seen only once. Diversity fell and Gini index rose from naive through CM, EM, EMRA. Naive repertoires, especially CD8, held a few larger clonotypes, possibly memory cells re-expressing CD45RA.

Both TRBC1 and TRBC2 were covered by a beta constant-region primer of two equimolar oligonucleotides. A 12-nucleotide UMI and the SP2 primer were added to the cDNA 3' end by oligonucleotide ligation. TCRdb re-called the UMI-ligation and nested PCR reads with MiXCR, one entry per CDR3 protein. In the table there are 140,000 to 150,000 distinct CDR3 sequences, approximately 15% of which are singletons. Sample: naive CD4+ T cells from blood. The TCR was taken from a human donor in good health. The chain carries TRBV3-1 and TRBJ2-5; 10 bases map to TRBD2. CDR3 sequence reads: CASSQGGLAGVETQYF. The CDR3 bases are TGTGCCAGCAGCCAGGGGGGGCTAGCGGGAGTGGAGACCCAGTACTTC.